This is a list of T cell receptor beta chains from one sample in a study of blood T cell repertoires in COVID-19. Clones were read by immunoSEQ multiplex PCR, and TCRdb kept only the in-frame ones, dropping some. This table has around 250,000 clones, roughly 87% appearing once. The sample consisted of peripheral blood. Receptors were obtained from a middle-aged woman who had recovered from COVID-19. Both conserved end residues are part of each CDR3. A D gene is named only where the DNA matches it firmly. Rows give clone size only sometimes, using once, few, many, or a class for an expanded clone.

size	D	length	V	J	CDR3	DNA
-	-	16	TRBV2	TRBJ1-1	CASSERTGGTGTEAFF	TGTGCCAGCAGTGAAAGGACGGGAGGGACGGGCACTGAAGCTTTCTTT
-	-	14	TRBV23-1	TRBJ2-7	CASSQSRGRREQYF	TGCGCCAGCAGTCAAAGTCGGGGGAGGCGCGAGCAGTACTTC
-	TRBD1	17	TRBV23-1	TRBJ2-3	CASSQCEPGQGPDTQYF	TGCGCCAGCAGTCAGTGTGAGCCGGGACAGGGTCCAGATACGCAGTATTTT
-	TRBD2	17	TRBV4-3	TRBJ2-1	CASSQSSGRASYNEQFF	TGCGCCAGCAGCCAATCTAGCGGGAGGGCTTCCTACAATGAGCAGTTCTTC
-	TRBD1	16	TRBV5-6	TRBJ2-3	CASSLAVGQGVDTQYF	TGTGCCAGCAGCTTGGCCGTCGGACAGGGGGTAGATACGCAGTATTTT
-	-	13	TRBV3-1/TRBV3-2	TRBJ1-2	CASSQVQNYGYTF	TGTGCCAGCAGCCAAGTACAGAACTATGGCTACACCTTC
-	-	13	TRBV30	TRBJ1-4	CAWNRATNEKLFF	TGTGCCTGGAACAGGGCAACTAATGAAAAACTGTTTTTT
-	TRBD1	14	TRBV5-1	TRBJ2-1	CASKGQGVYNEQFF	TGCGCCAGCAAGGGACAGGGGGTTTACAATGAGCAGTTCTTC
-	TRBD1	17	TRBV12-5	TRBJ1-1	CASGLTRTGKEGTEAFF	TGTGCTAGTGGTTTGACGCGGACAGGGAAGGAAGGAACTGAAGCTTTCTTT
-	-	16	TRBV7-9	TRBJ2-1	CASSLVAGPSYNEQFF	TGTGCCAGCAGCTTAGTTGCAGGTCCGTCCTACAATGAGCAGTTCTTC
-	TRBD2	18	TRBV4-2	TRBJ2-7	CASSQVHMLGLGTYEQYF	TGTGCCAGCAGCCAAGTCCATATGTTGGGACTAGGAACCTACGAGCAGTACTTC
-	-	17	TRBV7-9	TRBJ2-2	CASSLVQDSENTGELFF	TGTGCCAGCAGCTTAGTTCAGGACAGCGAGAACACCGGGGAGCTGTTTTTT
-	-	16	TRBV6-6	TRBJ1-3	CASSYSGAQAGNTIYF	TGTGCCAGCAGTTACTCGGGGGCACAGGCTGGAAACACCATATATTTT
-	-	13	TRBV5-4	TRBJ1-6	CASSAPGNSPLHF	TGTGCCAGCAGCGCACCGGGGAATTCACCCCTCCACTTT
-	TRBD1	14	TRBV5-4	TRBJ2-1	CASSLVKDGQGKLF	TGTGCCAGCAGCCTCGTGAAGGACGGACAGGGGAAGCTCTTC
-	-	15	TRBV4-2	TRBJ2-2	CASSQREENTGELFF	TGTGCCAGCAGCCAAAGGGAGGAGAACACCGGGGAGCTGTTTTTT
-	-	15	TRBV24-1	TRBJ2-2	CATSDLRYDTGELFF	TGTGCCACCAGTGATTTGCGGTATGACACCGGGGAGCTGTTTTTT
-	TRBD1	15	TRBV2	TRBJ2-7	CASSEDRARTYEQYF	TGTGCCAGCAGCGAGGACAGGGCCCGGACCTACGAGCAGTACTTC
once	TRBD2	18	TRBV3-1/TRBV3-2	TRBJ2-3	CASSSFLPGLGGTDTQYF	TGTGCCAGCAGCTCCTTCCTGCCGGGACTAGGAGGCACAGATACGCAGTATTTT
-	-	13	TRBV11-2	TRBJ2-3	CASSLGGVNTQYF	TGTGCCAGCAGCTTAGGGGGCGTAAATACGCAGTATTTT
-	TRBD2	14	TRBV2	TRBJ2-3	CASRSGASTDTQYF	TGTGCCAGCCGTAGCGGGGCTAGCACAGATACGCAGTATTTT
-	TRBD1	12	TRBV30	TRBJ1-5	CACDRGNQPQHF	TGTGCCTGCGACAGGGGGAATCAGCCCCAGCATTTT
-	-	13	TRBV2	TRBJ2-1	CASSAGNNNEQFF	TGTGCCAGCAGTGCCGGGAACAACAATGAGCAGTTCTTC